This is a list of T cell receptor beta chains from one sample in a study of T cell changes during pregnancy in multiple sclerosis. The data were produced by immunoSEQ multiplex PCR, yet TCRdb's version contains in-frame clones alone and is incomplete. The sample has about 100,000 clones, 90% to 95% seen once. The sample was peripheral blood, taken before pregnancy. All receptors derive from a female donor with multiple sclerosis, enrolled in a pregnancy study. The CDR3 runs from the conserved cysteine through the conserved F or W. D genes are given only for firm matches.

j_call | v_call | d_call | cdr3_aa
TRBJ2-7 | TRBV7-9 | TRBD2 | CASSPGGASGSVNEQYF
TRBJ2-1 | TRBV7-3 | TRBD2 | CASSSGLAGGNEQFF
TRBJ1-5 | TRBV19 | NA | CASSETYRDMNQPQHF
TRBJ1-2 | TRBV19 | NA | CASSILRGSNYGYTF
TRBJ1-5 | TRBV7-9 | NA | CASSPAGGGQPQHF
TRBJ2-5 | TRBV28 | NA | CASSITRETQYF
TRBJ2-1 | TRBV5-4 | TRBD2 | CASSTGLAGTYNEQFF
TRBJ1-1 | TRBV9 | NA | CASSVVAGGTEAFF
TRBJ2-1 | TRBV7-8 | TRBD2 | CASSRTSGYSYNEQFF
TRBJ2-7 | TRBV6-5 | NA | CASRSSGILAGQYF
TRBJ1-4 | TRBV15 | TRBD1 | CATSRDQAGGVEKLFF
TRBJ1-5 | TRBV19 | TRBD1 | CASSPRQGLGSNQPQHF
TRBJ1-2 | TRBV27 | TRBD1 | CASSSYAPDRARTNYGYTF
TRBJ1-1 | TRBV6-6 | TRBD1 | CASSQGQGTEAFF
TRBJ2-7 | TRBV27 | TRBD1 | CASSKRTGIYEQYF
TRBJ2-7 | TRBV5-4 | TRBD2 | CASSSGLAGAYEQYF
TRBJ2-7 | TRBV6-4 | TRBD2 | CASSISGGEREQYF
TRBJ2-1 | TRBV15 | NA | CATSRRSSYNEQFF
TRBJ1-1 | TRBV5-1 | NA | CASSETGNTEAFF
TRBJ2-2 | TRBV5-1 | NA | CASSLEGSNTGELFF
TRBJ2-1 | TRBV30 | TRBD2 | CASRTSGINEQFF
TRBJ2-5 | TRBV27 | TRBD1 | CASSLGRTGARIETQYF
TRBJ1-1 | TRBV21-1 | NA | CASSTLGDTEAFF
TRBJ1-2 | TRBV30 | NA | CAWSVLGWREYGYTF
TRBJ1-1 | TRBV29-1 | NA | CSVDTRQAFF
TRBJ2-4 | TRBV6-5 | NA | CASSYPYIQYF